This TCR beta chain was observed in a study of shared clonotypes between healthy human individuals. The healthy adult donors were HIV-negative and reported no recent acute infections or vaccinations. Profiling relied on immunoSEQ multiplex PCR, and the TCRdb table lists in-frame clones only, not all of them. The sample holds 97,000 or so clones; approximately 44% are singletons and the top ten take more than 13%. The V gene's germline CDR1 is SQVTM and CDR2 ANQGSEA. There are 13 residues in the CDR3. V shed 4 bases, J shed 2 bases, and the junction held 4 bases outside the gene matches. The receptor was isolated from a woman between 35 and 50 years old in good health. Some clones in this sample may be carry-over from other donors' samples. The material sequenced was PBMCs. The chain combines TRBV29-1 with TRBJ2-5, with TRBD2 identical over 7 bases. DNA for the CDR3: TGCAGCGTTGCCCCTAGCGGACAAGAGACCCAGTACTTC. Its translation: CSVAPSGQETQYF.